This T cell receptor beta chain was obtained from a study of blood T cell repertoires in COVID-19. On the study more broadly: Sources were T cells, B-cell-depleted T cells, or PBMCs; the material itself was cDNA or gDNA.

Here immunoSEQ multiplex PCR was the method, and the copy in TCRdb shows in-frame clones only, minus some. The sample lists 200,000 or so clones, roughly 87% occurring once. V dropped 3 bases and J dropped 11 bases, with 13 bases sitting between them. Germline values: CDR1 MDHEN, CDR2 SYDVKM. The CDR3 covers 13 residues. Sequencing was performed on peripheral blood. The chain couples TRBV28 to TRBJ1-4; no reliable D call. This TCR came from a man aged 35 to 55 with active or convalescent COVID-19. CDR3 loop: CASSFLRSRKLFF. DNA for the CDR3: TGTGCCAGCAGTTTCCTCCGATCTAGGAAACTGTTTTTT.